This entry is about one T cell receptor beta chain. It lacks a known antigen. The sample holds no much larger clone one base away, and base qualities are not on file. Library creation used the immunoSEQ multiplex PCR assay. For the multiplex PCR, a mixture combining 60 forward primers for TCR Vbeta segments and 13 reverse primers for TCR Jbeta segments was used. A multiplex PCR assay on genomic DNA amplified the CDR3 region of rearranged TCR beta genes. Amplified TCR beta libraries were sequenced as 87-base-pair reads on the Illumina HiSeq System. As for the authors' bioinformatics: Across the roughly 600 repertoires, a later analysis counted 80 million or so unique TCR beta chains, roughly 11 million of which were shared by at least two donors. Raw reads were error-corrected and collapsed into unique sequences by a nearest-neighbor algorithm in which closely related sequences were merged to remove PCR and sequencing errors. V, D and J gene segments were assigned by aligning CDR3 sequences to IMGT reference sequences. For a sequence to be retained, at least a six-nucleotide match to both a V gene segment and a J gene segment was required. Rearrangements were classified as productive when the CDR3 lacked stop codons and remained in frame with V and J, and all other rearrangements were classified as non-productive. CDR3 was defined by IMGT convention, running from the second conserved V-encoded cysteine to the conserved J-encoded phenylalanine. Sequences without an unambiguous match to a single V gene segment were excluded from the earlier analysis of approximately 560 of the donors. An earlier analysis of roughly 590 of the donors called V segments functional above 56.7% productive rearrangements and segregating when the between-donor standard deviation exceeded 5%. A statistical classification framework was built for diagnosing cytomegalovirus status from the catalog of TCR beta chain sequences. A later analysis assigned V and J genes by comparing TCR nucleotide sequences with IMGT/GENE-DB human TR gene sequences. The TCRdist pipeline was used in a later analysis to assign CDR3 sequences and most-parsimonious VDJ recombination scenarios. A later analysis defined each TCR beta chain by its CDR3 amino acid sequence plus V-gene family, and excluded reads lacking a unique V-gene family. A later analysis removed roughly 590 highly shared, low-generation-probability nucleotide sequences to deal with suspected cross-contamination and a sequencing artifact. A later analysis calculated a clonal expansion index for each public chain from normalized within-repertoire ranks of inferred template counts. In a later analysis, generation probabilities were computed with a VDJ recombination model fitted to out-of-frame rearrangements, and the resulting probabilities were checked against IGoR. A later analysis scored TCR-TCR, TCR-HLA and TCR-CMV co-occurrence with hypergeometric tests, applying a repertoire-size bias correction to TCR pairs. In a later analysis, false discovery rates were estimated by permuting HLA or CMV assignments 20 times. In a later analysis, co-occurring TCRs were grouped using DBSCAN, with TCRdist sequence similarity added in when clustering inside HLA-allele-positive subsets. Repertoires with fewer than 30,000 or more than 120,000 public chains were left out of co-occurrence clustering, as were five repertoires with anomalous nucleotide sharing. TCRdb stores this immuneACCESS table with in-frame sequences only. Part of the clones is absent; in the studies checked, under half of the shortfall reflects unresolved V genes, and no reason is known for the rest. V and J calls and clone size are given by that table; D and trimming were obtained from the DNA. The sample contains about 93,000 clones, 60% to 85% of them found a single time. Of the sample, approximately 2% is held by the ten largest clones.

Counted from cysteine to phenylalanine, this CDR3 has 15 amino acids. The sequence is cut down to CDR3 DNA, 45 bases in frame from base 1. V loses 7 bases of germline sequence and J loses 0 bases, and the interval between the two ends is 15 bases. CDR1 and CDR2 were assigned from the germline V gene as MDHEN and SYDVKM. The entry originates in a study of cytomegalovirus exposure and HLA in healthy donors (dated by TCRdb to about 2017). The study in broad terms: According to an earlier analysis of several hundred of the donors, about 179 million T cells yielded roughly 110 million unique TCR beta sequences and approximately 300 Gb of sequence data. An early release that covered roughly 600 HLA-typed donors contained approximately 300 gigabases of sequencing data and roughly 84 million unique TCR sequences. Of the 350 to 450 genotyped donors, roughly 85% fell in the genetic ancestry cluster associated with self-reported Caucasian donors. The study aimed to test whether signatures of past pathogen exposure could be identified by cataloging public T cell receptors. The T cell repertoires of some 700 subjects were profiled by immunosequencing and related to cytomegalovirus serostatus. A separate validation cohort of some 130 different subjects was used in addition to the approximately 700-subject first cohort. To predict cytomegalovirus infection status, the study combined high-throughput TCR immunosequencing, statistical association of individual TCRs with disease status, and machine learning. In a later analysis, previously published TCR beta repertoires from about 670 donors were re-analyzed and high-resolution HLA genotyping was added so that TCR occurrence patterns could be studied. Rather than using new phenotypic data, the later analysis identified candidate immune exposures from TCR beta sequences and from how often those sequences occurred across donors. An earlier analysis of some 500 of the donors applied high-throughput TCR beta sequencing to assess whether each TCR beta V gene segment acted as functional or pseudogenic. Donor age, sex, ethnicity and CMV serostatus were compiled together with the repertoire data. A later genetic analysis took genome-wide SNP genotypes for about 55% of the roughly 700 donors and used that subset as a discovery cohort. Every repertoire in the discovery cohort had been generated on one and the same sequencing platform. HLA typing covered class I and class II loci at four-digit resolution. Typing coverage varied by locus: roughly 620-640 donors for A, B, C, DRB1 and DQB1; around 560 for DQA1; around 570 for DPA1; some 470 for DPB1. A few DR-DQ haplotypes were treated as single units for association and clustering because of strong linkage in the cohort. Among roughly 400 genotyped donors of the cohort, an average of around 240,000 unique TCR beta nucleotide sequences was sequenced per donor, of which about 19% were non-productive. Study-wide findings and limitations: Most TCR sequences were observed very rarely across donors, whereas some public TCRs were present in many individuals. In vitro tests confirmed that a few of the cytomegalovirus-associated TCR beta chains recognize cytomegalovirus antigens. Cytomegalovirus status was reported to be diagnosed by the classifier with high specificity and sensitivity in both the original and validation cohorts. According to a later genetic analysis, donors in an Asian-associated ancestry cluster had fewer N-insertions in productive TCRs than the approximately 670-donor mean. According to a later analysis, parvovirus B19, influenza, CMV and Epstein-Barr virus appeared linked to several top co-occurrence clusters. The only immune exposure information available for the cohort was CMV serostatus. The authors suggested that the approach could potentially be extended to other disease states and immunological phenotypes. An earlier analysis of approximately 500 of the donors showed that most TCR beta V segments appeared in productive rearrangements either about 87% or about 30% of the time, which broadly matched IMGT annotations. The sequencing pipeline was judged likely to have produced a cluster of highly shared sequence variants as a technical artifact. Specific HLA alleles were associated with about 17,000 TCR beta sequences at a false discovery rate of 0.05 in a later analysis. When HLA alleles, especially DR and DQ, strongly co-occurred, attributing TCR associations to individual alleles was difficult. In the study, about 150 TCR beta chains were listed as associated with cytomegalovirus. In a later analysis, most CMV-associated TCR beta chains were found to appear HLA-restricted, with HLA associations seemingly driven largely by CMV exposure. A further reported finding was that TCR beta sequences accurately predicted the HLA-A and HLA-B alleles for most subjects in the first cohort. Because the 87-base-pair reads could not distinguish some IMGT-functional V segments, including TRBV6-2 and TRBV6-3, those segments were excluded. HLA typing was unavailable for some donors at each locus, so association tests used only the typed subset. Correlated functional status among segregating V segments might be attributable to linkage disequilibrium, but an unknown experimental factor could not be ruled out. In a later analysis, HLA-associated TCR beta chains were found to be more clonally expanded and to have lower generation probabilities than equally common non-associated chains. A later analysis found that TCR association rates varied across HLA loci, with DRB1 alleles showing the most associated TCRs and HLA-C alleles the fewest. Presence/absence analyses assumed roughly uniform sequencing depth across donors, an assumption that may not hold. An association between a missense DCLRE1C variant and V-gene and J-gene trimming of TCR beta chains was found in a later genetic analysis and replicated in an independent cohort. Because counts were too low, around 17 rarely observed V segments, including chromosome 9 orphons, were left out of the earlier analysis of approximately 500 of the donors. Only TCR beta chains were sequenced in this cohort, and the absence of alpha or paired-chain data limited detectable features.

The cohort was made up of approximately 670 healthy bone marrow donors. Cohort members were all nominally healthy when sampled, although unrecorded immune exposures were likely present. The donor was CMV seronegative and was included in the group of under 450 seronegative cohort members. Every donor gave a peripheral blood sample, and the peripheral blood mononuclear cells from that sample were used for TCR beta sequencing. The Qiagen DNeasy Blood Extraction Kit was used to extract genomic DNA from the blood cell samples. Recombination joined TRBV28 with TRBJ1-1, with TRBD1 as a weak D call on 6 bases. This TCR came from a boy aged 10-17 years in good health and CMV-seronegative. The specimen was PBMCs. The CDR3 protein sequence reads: CASTVDRVMNTEAFF. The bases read TGTGCCAGCACCGTGGACAGAGTTATGAACACTGAAGCTTTCTTT.